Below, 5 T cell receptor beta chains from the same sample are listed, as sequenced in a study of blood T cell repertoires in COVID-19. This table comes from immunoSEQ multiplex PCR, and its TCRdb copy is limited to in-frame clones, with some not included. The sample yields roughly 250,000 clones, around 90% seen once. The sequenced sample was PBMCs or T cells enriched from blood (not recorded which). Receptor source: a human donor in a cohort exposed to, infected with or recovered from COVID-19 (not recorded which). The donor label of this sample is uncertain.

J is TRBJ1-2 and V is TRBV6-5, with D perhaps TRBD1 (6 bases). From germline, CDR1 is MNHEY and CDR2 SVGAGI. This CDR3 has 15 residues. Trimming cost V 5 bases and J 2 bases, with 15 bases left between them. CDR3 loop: CASSQMTGTNYGYTF. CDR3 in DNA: TGTGCCAGCAGTCAAATGACAGGCACCAACTATGGCTACACCTTC.

The CDR3 sequence: CASSLGLNQPQHF. CDR3 bases: TGTGCCAGCAGCTTGGGACTTAATCAGCCCCAGCATTTT. The V and J genes are TRBV5-5 and TRBJ1-5; D unresolved. V was shortened by 0 bases and J by 4 bases, with 5 bases between the two germline ends. This CDR3 region has 13 residues. Germline CDR1 and CDR2: SGHKS and YYEKEE (reference sequence).

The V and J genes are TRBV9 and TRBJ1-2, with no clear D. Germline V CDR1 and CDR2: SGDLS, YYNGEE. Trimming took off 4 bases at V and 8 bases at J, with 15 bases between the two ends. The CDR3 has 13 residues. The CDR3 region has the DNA TGTGCCAGCAGCCCCCGCCTCGGGAGGGGCTACACCTTC. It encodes CASSPRLGRGYTF.

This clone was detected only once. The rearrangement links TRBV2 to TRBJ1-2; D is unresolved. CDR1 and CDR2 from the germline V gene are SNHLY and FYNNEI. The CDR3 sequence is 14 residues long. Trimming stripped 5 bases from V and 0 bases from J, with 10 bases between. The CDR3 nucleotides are TGTGCCAGCAGTCCGAGAAGAGCTAACTATGGCTACACCTTC. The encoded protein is CASSPRRANYGYTF.

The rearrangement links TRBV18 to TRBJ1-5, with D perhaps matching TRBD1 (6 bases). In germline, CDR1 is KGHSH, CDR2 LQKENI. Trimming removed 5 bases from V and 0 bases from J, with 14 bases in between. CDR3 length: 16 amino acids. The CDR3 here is CASSSGTPNSNQPQHF. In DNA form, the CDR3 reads TGTGCCAGCTCATCAGGGACACCTAATAGCAATCAGCCCCAGCATTTT.